The clone carrying this T cell receptor beta chain was recorded once. The target antigen is unknown. Naive CD8 isolation took CD45RO-negative cells positively selected for CCR7 and excluded terminally differentiated effector memory CD45RA+ cells. Every one of the donors was a Caucasian adult that lived in Nashville, Tennessee. These data come from a study of shared clonotypes between healthy human individuals. Study-wide results and caveats: Larger richness was generally estimated for naive than memory subsets. Rarefaction showed sorted-subset sequencing was incomplete despite large depth.

Using immunoSEQ multiplex PCR, the repertoire was profiled, and TCRdb retains in-frame clones only, with some absent. The table records hundreds of thousands of clones, 85% to 95% of them present only once. Germline assignment: CDR1 LNHDA and CDR2 SQIVND (reference sequence). The CDR3 spans 15 residues. V was cut by 5 bases and J by 0 bases, with 11 bases left in between. The sample comprised naive CD8+ T cells sorted from blood. This sequence was found in a woman aged 25 to 39 in good health. The chain joins TRBV19 to TRBJ1-3; D remains unclear. The CDR3 reads CASSVTGSSGNTIYF. The CDR3 nucleotides are TGTGCCAGTAGTGTCACCGGGTCCTCTGGAAACACCATATATTTT.